This T cell receptor beta chain is from a study of T cells in Graves' hyperthyroidism and ophthalmopathy (dated by TCRdb to between 2018 and 2021). Background for the entire study: Peripheral blood samples were taken at the time of initial diagnosis, prior to any treatment. Once sampling was done, hyperthyroidism patients were given methimazole at a starting dose of 30 mg daily, whereas ophthalmopathy patients were given high-dose intravenous methylprednisolone. Whether ophthalmopathy could be predicted prospectively was tested in an independent validation cohort made up of 18 to 20 hyperthyroidism patients plus 17 patients who later progressed to ophthalmopathy. The roughly 100 discovery patients were divided at random into training and test sets in a 7:3 ratio. A discovery cohort of around 100 patients, 43 with Graves' ophthalmopathy and 57 with stable Graves' hyperthyroidism, was used to find distinguishing TCR V-J signatures. In roughly six Graves' hyperthyroidism patients, the study also compared T-cell repertoires from thyroid tissue with T-cell repertoires from blood. The paper reports TCR Vbeta CDR3 sequencing of some 140 peripheral blood samples: 40 or so ophthalmopathy, under 85 hyperthyroidism and around 17 progressor patients. Study-level results and caveats: Ophthalmopathy was separated from stable hyperthyroidism by a 13 V-J signature model, with 85% to 90% sensitivity and roughly 81% specificity obtained in cross-validation and 80%/75% obtained in testing. In validation, progression to ophthalmopathy was predicted by the model with 70.59% sensitivity and around 75% specificity, a median of 6.5 months before onset. Most expanded thyroid clonotypes (frequency above 0.001) were also detected in blood, a finding suggesting that blood repertoires may reflect thyroid immune responses. No statistical method was used to set the sample size in advance, and investigators knew the group allocation.

This clonotype has ten or more counts. Its antigen remains undetermined. No quality values exist for individual bases; no much larger clone is one base distant. V and J lose 5 bases and 6 bases, and a span of 16 bases separates them. Looking up the germline V gene (reference sequence) yields CDR1 DFQATT and CDR2 SNEGSKA. From cysteine to phenylalanine, the CDR3 is 14 amino acids long. Only the CDR3 portion is preserved as DNA: 42 bases, with reading frame beginning at the first base. Stable Graves' hyperthyroidism was defined as the absence of progression to ophthalmopathy over 18 months of follow-up. Hyperthyroidism patients were newly diagnosed, with disease duration under 2 months, and aged 18 to 65 years. Any patient with an uncontrolled infection, another autoimmune disease, pregnancy or lactation was excluded. Diagnoses were established on the basis of clinical symptoms, serum thyroxine and TRAb, thyroid ultrasound, and orbital computed tomography. Ficoll-Paque density gradient centrifugation was used to isolate PBMCs from 9.5 to 10 ml of fresh peripheral blood. Trizol reagent was used to extract total RNA, and RNA quality was then checked on an Agilent 2100 Bioanalyzer.

TCR beta CDR3 regions were amplified from RNA transcripts. The first round of RT-PCR for the TCR CDR3 was performed with the HTBI primer set and the Qiagen OneStep RT-PCR kit. A second multiplex PCR round built the libraries, followed by size selection and purification. Libraries were sequenced paired-end with 100 bp reads on an Illumina HiSeq2000. The study's processing was this. Raw data were processed with SOAPnuke, discarding reads with adapters, uncalled bases, mean Phred below 15, or no exact constant-primer or identifier match. COPE v1.2.5 was used to merge high-quality paired reads, and clonotypes were defined as unique nucleotide sequences. Clonotypes were aligned to IMGT TRBV, TRBD and TRBJ reference segments using MiTCR v1.1. The analysis included only V-J combinations with a frequency above 0.0001, which together covered about 99% of the repertoires. A TCS score was defined as the ratio of F50 (clonal expansion) to E x V (chaos), with BLOSUM62-based TCRdist applied between CDR3 peptides within each V-J. Welch's t-statistics and random forest reduced roughly 540 V-J features to about 13, which were used in a naive Bayes classifier (R e1071). TCRdb handled the public reads itself, with Q25 trimming in fastp and clone calling in MiXCR, and kept productive beta chains. Duplicate CDR3 protein sequences are folded into a single record with the most common DNA and genes. These V and J calls rely on TCRdb rather than the paper's analysis. This sample gives around 200,000 distinct CDR3 sequences in total; about 18% of them show up just once. Just under 45% of the sample comes from the top ten.

The sequence came from a man between 40 and 49 years old with Graves' hyperthyroidism. In this chain, TRBV20-1 is recombined with TRBJ2-2; 5 matching bases give a weak D call of TRBD1. The material sequenced was blood. Here is the DNA: TGCAGTGCTCGGACACCCGCCGGTCCCGGGGAGCTGTTTTTT. Its protein reads: CSARTPAGPGELFF.